By share, the clone carrying this TCR beta chain counts as medium-sized (0.01 to 0.1%). This CDR3 is built from 13 residues. The V end was cut by 2 bases, the J end by 8 bases, with 12 bases between. Treg sorting used a CD4+CD25+CD127-/low gate. Amplification of TRBV12-4/TRBJ1-2 clonotypes used adaptor-ligated barcode primers. TCRdb recomputed calls from the multiplex PCR reads with MiXCR, one row per CDR3 protein. The sample lists about a thousand distinct CDR3 sequences, under 3.5% seen once, with 50% to 65% in the top ten. This clonotype was sampled from a female donor with breast cancer. The sample comprised tumor-infiltrating Tregs sorted from the breast tumor. This chain uses TRBV12-3 or TRBV12-4 with TRBJ1-2, with D tentatively TRBD1 (6 bases). The CDR3 DNA sequence: TGTGCCAGCAGTTTAACAGGGCAAAGCGGCTACACCTTC. This sequence encodes CASSLTGQSGYTF.